The text below deals with one T cell receptor (beta chain). Its antigen is unidentified. This entry belongs to a study of cytomegalovirus exposure and HLA in healthy donors. The study's findings and limits: V- and J-gene trimming in TCR beta was tied to a missense DCLRE1C variant by an analysis performed later.

Both 60 Vbeta primers and 13 Jbeta primers went into the PCR. Profiling relied on immunoSEQ multiplex PCR, and the TCRdb table lists in-frame clones only, not all of them. The sample lists under 200,000 clones, roughly three quarters occurring once. CDR3 length: 17 residues. J was trimmed by 6 bases and V by 6 bases; bases with no gene match: 13. Germline-derived CDR1 and CDR2 are LNHNV and YYDKDF (reference sequence). Sequenced material: PBMCs. The rearrangement uses TRBV15 and TRBJ2-1; TRBD2 matches at 11 bases. The receptor comes from a woman between 50 and 59 years old in good health and CMV-seropositive. The CDR3 DNA is TGTGCCACCAGGGATAGCGGGGGGGCAGGGAATGTCAATGAGCAGTTCTTC. Amino acid sequence: CATRDSGGAGNVNEQFF.